The subject of this entry is one TCR beta chain. CDR1 and CDR2 from the germline V gene are SGHRS and YFSETQ. V was clipped by 4 bases and J by 4 bases, with 9 bases between them. This CDR3 region has 13 residues. The sample comes from a study of T cells of healthy individuals. One entry per CDR3 protein results from TCRdb running MiXCR on the 5' RACE reads. The sample consists of 95,000 to 100,000 distinct CDR3 sequences, 17% of them appearing once. The receptor was derived from a human donor in good health. The chain couples TRBV5-1 to TRBJ2-1; perhaps TRBD2 as D (6 bases). In DNA, the CDR3 is TGCGCCAGCAGCCCGGGGGAATACAATGAGCAGTTCTTC. It specifies CASSPGEYNEQFF. Full variable domain (outside the CDR3, taken from reference TRBV5-1 and TRBJ2-1): KAGVTQTPRYLIKTRGQQVTLSCSPISGHRSVSWYQQTPGQGLQFLFEYFSETQRNKGNFPGRFSGRQFSNSRSEMNVSTLELGDSALYLCASSPGEYNEQFFGPGTRLTVL.